A selection of T cell receptor beta chains follows, all from one sample in a study of T cells after yellow fever vaccination. TCRdb re-called the 5' RACE reads through MiXCR, storing one row per CDR3 protein. The sample lists a few hundred thousand distinct CDR3 sequences, about 4% occurring once. The specimen comprised PBMCs, sampled 5 days after the yellow fever booster vaccination. These receptors came from a man younger than 30 who received the YFV17D yellow fever vaccine. CDR3s include the opening cysteine and the closing phenylalanine or tryptophan. The D gene is left open where the match is weak. The size of a clone is reported for some rows only, either as once, few or many, or as a class for expanded clones.

j_gene,v_gene,d_gene,abundance,CDR3aa,CDR3nt
TRBJ2-3,TRBV29-1,.,many,CSVDEGADTQYF,TGCAGCGTTGACGAGGGCGCAGATACGCAGTATTTT
TRBJ1-4,TRBV3-1,.,.,CASSQVGNRFNEKLFF,TGTGCCAGCAGCCAAGTCGGGAACCGATTTAATGAAAAACTGTTTTTT
TRBJ2-1,TRBV7-2,TRBD2,many,CASIVSGGHNEQFF,TGTGCCAGCATCGTTAGCGGGGGCCACAATGAGCAGTTCTTC
TRBJ2-3,TRBV5-6,.,few,CASSLGGSLFPDTQYF,TGTGCCAGCAGCTTGGGCGGTAGCCTCTTCCCAGATACGCAGTATTTT
TRBJ1-1,TRBV5-1,.,many,CASSFTGTSNTEAFF,TGCGCCAGCAGCTTTACCGGGACTTCGAACACTGAAGCTTTCTTT
TRBJ2-3,TRBV7-9,.,few,CASSARLRDTDTQYF,TGTGCCAGCAGCGCCCGCCTGCGGGACACAGATACGCAGTATTTT
TRBJ2-1,TRBV12-3/TRBV12-4,TRBD2,few,CASSVLAGGPPYNEQFF,TGTGCCAGCAGTGTACTAGCGGGGGGACCGCCCTACAATGAGCAGTTCTTC
TRBJ1-5,TRBV20-1,.,many,CSATTADQPQHF,TGCAGTGCTACTACGGCAGATCAGCCCCAGCATTTT
TRBJ2-2,TRBV15,.,many,CATSREYGPNTGELFF,TGTGCCACCAGCAGAGAATACGGCCCGAACACCGGGGAGCTGTTTTTT
TRBJ2-5,TRBV4-3,.,few,CASSQDLRRETQYF,TGCGCCAGCAGCCAAGATTTAAGGAGGGAGACCCAGTACTTC
TRBJ1-2,TRBV10-3,TRBD1,few,CATPDRDSSFYGYTF,TGTGCCACCCCAGACCGGGACAGTTCATTCTATGGCTACACCTTC
TRBJ2-2,TRBV4-1,TRBD1,many,CASSRRTGMGTGELFF,TGCGCCAGCAGCCGGAGGACAGGGATGGGGACCGGGGAGCTGTTTTTT
TRBJ2-7,TRBV6-2/TRBV6-3,.,.,CASRHTTGRREEQYF,TGTGCCAGCAGGCATACGACAGGGCGCCGGGAGGAGCAGTACTTC
TRBJ2-2,TRBV15,TRBD2,many,CATSRGGTSNTGELFF,TGTGCCACCAGCAGAGGAGGGACTAGCAACACCGGGGAGCTGTTTTTT
TRBJ2-5,TRBV6-5,.,.,CASSVQPYGIGTQYF,TGTGCCAGCAGCGTACAGCCGTACGGTATAGGGACCCAGTACTTC
TRBJ1-2,TRBV21-1,.,.,CASSKSSQIYGYTF,TGTGCCAGCAGCAAATCTTCGCAGATCTATGGCTACACCTTC
TRBJ1-1,TRBV19,TRBD1,.,CASSTITGVSTEAFF,TGTGCCAGTAGTACGATTACAGGGGTCTCCACTGAAGCTTTCTTT
TRBJ2-3,TRBV7-2,TRBD2,.,CATAGGLSTDTQYF,TGTGCGACCGCGGGGGGCCTAAGCACAGATACGCAGTATTTT
TRBJ2-1,TRBV24-1,.,many,CASGSGYNEQFF,TGTGCCAGCGGTTCGGGATACAATGAGCAGTTCTTC
TRBJ2-7,TRBV19,TRBD1,.,CASSIPWTGVVSEQYF,TGTGCCAGTAGTATCCCCTGGACAGGGGTCGTCTCCGAGCAGTACTTC
TRBJ2-3,TRBV18,.,few,CASSPGSQDTQYF,TGTGCCAGCTCACCAGGCTCCCAAGATACGCAGTATTTT
TRBJ1-5,TRBV23-1,.,few,CASSQSHKDDRRNQPQHF,TGCGCCAGCAGTCAATCCCATAAGGATGACAGGCGAAATCAGCCCCAGCATTTT
TRBJ2-2,TRBV10-2,.,few,CASSESGAGGTGELFF,TGCGCCAGCAGTGAGTCTGGGGCCGGCGGGACCGGGGAGCTGTTTTTT
TRBJ2-7,TRBV4-1,.,few,CASSPLARTYEQYF,TGCGCCAGCAGCCCCCTAGCGAGAACCTACGAGCAGTACTTC
TRBJ2-2,TRBV2,TRBD1,few,CAVGQGGVGELFF,TGTGCCGTCGGACAGGGAGGAGTCGGGGAGCTGTTTTTT
TRBJ2-1,TRBV20-1,.,.,CSASQGFRQEQFF,TGCAGTGCTAGCCAAGGATTCCGACAGGAGCAGTTCTTC
TRBJ1-4,TRBV7-2,TRBD1,many,CASSIETGVGEKLFF,TGTGCCAGCAGCATAGAGACAGGGGTTGGTGAAAAACTGTTTTTT
TRBJ2-5,TRBV14,TRBD1,.,CASSQTHPTGQQETQYF,TGTGCCAGCAGCCAAACTCATCCTACGGGACAGCAAGAGACCCAGTACTTC
TRBJ2-7,TRBV20-1,TRBD2,many,CSAKGPGLTYEQYF,TGCAGTGCTAAGGGCCCGGGACTAACCTACGAGCAGTACTTC
TRBJ2-5,TRBV7-9,.,many,CASSLPGNLKETQYF,TGTGCCAGCAGCTTACCAGGGAACCTTAAAGAGACCCAGTACTTC
TRBJ1-5,TRBV4-3,.,.,CASSRDIGGGQPQHF,TGCGCCAGCAGCCGGGACATCGGCGGCGGTCAGCCCCAGCATTTT
TRBJ2-1,TRBV7-9,.,.,CASSLALVNEQFF,TGTGCCAGCAGCTTAGCGCTTGTCAATGAGCAGTTCTTC
TRBJ2-3,TRBV5-1,.,many,CASSLFEGDTQYF,TGCGCCAGCAGCTTATTCGAGGGGGATACGCAGTATTTT
TRBJ1-1,TRBV29-1,.,few,CSVRGFTEAFF,TGCAGCGTTCGGGGGTTCACTGAAGCTTTCTTT
TRBJ2-1,TRBV14,.,.,CASSQEWTLAYNEQFF,TGTGCCAGCAGCCAAGAGTGGACACTTGCCTACAATGAGCAGTTCTTC
TRBJ1-1,TRBV11-2,.,few,CASSLEGGGGMAFF,TGTGCCAGCAGCTTAGAAGGAGGGGGAGGTATGGCTTTCTTT
TRBJ2-5,TRBV7-9,.,many,CPSGETQYF,TGTCCGAGCGGTGAGACCCAGTACTTC
TRBJ2-1,TRBV14,TRBD2,few,CASSQDPSGGQFF,TGTGCCAGCAGCCAGGATCCCTCGGGGGGGCAGTTCTTC
TRBJ2-4,TRBV12-3/TRBV12-4,.,many,CASSQGDLAKNIQYF,TGTGCCAGCAGTCAAGGGGATCTAGCCAAAAACATTCAGTACTTC
TRBJ1-5,TRBV6-2/TRBV6-3,.,few,CASSYTGFNQPQHF,TGTGCCAGCAGTTACACCGGGTTCAATCAGCCCCAGCATTTT
TRBJ2-5,TRBV7-2,.,many,CASSSEWGGETQYF,TGTGCCAGCAGCTCCGAATGGGGCGGGGAGACCCAGTACTTC
TRBJ1-6,TRBV20-1,.,many,CSAKGPSYNSPLHF,TGCAGTGCTAAGGGGCCCTCCTATAATTCACCCCTCCACTTT
TRBJ2-5,TRBV11-3,.,few,CASSLDGAGEETQYF,TGTGCCAGCAGCTTAGATGGAGCAGGAGAAGAGACCCAGTACTTC
TRBJ1-6,TRBV4-3,.,.,CASSQDSQGTNSPLHF,TGCGCCAGCAGCCAAGATTCCCAGGGTACTAATTCACCCCTCCACTTT
TRBJ1-1,TRBV4-3,TRBD1,many,CASSQDSRGWTEAFF,TGCGCCAGCAGCCAAGATTCCAGGGGGTGGACTGAAGCTTTCTTT
TRBJ2-5,TRBV27,.,.,CASSLSNSQETQYF,TGTGCCAGCAGTTTATCGAACAGCCAAGAGACCCAGTACTTC
TRBJ1-5,TRBV6-5,.,few,CASSPQGTNQPQHF,TGTGCCAGCAGTCCCCAGGGAACCAATCAGCCCCAGCATTTT
TRBJ2-1,TRBV7-3,.,few,CASSLYGGDNEQFF,TGTGCCAGCAGCTTATACGGGGGAGACAATGAGCAGTTCTTC
TRBJ2-5,TRBV5-1,.,many,CASSWEMRETQYF,TGCGCCAGCAGCTGGGAGATGAGGGAGACCCAGTACTTC
TRBJ2-3,TRBV7-7,.,.,CASSKGGTRTDTQYF,TGTGCCAGTAGTAAGGGGGGGACTCGTACAGATACGCAGTATTTT
TRBJ2-7,TRBV7-8,.,few,CASSPLSFSYEQYF,TGTGCCAGCAGCCCCCTTAGTTTCAGCTACGAGCAGTACTTC
TRBJ2-3,TRBV29-1,.,.,CSAVGGSASDTQYF,TGCAGCGCTGTGGGGGGCTCGGCCTCAGATACGCAGTATTTT
TRBJ1-4,TRBV7-9,TRBD1,.,CASSPDRAYEKLFF,TGTGCCAGCAGCCCCGACAGGGCATACGAAAAACTGTTTTTT
TRBJ2-2,TRBV7-2,TRBD2,many,CASSWTGTRVSGELFF,TGTGCCAGCAGCTGGACCGGGACTAGGGTGTCCGGGGAGCTGTTTTTT
TRBJ1-5,TRBV7-9,.,.,CASSGGTHQPQHF,TGTGCCAGCAGCGGTGGAACCCATCAGCCCCAGCATTTT
TRBJ1-2,TRBV10-1,.,.,CASSESRGLGFYGYTF,TGCGCCAGCAGTGAGTCGAGAGGGCTGGGATTCTATGGCTACACCTTC
TRBJ1-6,TRBV7-8,.,.,CASSLSLWQNNSPLHF,TGTGCCAGCAGCTTAAGTTTGTGGCAGAATAATTCACCCCTCCACTTT
TRBJ1-3,TRBV10-3,.,few,CAIRTASGNTIYF,TGTGCCATCAGGACAGCCTCTGGAAACACCATATATTTT
TRBJ2-6,TRBV5-1,.,many,CASSLEISNVLTF,TGCGCCAGCAGCTTGGAGATATCGAACGTCCTGACTTTC